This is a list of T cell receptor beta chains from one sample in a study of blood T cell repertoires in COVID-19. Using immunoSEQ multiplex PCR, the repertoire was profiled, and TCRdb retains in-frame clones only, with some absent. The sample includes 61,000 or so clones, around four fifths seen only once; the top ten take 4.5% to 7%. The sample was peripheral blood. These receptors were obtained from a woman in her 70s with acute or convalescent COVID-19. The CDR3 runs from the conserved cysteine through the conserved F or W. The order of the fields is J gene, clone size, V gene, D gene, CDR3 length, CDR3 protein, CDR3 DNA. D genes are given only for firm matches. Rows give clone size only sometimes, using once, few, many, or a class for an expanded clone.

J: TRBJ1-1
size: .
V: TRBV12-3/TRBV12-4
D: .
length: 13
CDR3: CATAPKPNTEAFF
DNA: TGTGCCACCGCGCCGAAACCGAACACTGAAGCTTTCTTT

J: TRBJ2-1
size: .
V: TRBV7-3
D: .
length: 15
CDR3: CASSPSLLATHEQFF
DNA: TGTGCCAGCAGCCCCTCACTCCTAGCGACCCATGAGCAGTTCTTC

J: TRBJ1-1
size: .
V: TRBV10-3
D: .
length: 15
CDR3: CAIRGGGGMITEAFF
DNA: TGTGCCATCAGGGGGGGAGGGGGAATGATAACTGAAGCTTTCTTT

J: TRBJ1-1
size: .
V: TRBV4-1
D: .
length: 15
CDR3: CASSQGPSANTEAFF
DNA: TGCGCCAGCAGCCAAGGACCCAGCGCGAACACTGAAGCTTTCTTT

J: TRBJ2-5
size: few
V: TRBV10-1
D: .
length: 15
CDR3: CASSPTRGIQETQYF
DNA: TGCGCCAGCAGTCCTACCAGGGGCATTCAAGAGACCCAGTACTTC

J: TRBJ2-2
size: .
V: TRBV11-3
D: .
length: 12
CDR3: CASSRQTGELFF
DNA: TGTGCCAGCAGCAGACAGACCGGGGAGCTGTTTTTT

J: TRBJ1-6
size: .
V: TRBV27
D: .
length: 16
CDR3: CASRNSQINYNSPLHF
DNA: TGTGCCAGCAGAAATTCACAGATAAACTATAATTCACCCCTCCACTTT

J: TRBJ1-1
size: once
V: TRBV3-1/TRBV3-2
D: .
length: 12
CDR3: CASSPRGTEAFF
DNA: TGTGCCAGCAGCCCCCGGGGCACTGAAGCTTTCTTT

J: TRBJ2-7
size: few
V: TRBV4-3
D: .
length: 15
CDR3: CASSQDPQGSYEQYF
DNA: TGCGCCAGCAGCCAAGATCCCCAGGGTTCCTACGAGCAGTACTTC

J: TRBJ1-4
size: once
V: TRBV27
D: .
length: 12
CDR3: CASSANSGKLFF
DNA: TGTGCCAGCAGTGCTAACAGTGGAAAACTGTTTTTT

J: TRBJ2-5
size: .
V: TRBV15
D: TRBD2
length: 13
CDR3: CATRRGGVETQYF
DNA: TGTGCCACCAGGCGGGGGGGCGTAGAGACCCAGTACTTC

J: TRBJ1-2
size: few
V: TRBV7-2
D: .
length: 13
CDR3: CASSLARNYGYTF
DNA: TGTGCCAGCAGCTTAGCGCGCAACTATGGCTACACCTTC

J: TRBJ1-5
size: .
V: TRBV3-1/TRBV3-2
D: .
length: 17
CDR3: CASSQNPQGRGNQPQHF
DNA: TGTGCCAGCAGCCAGAATCCTCAGGGTAGGGGCAATCAGCCCCAGCATTTT

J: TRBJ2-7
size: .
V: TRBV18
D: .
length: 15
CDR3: CASSPHQEATYEQYF
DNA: TGTGCCAGCTCACCCCATCAGGAGGCCACCTACGAGCAGTACTTC

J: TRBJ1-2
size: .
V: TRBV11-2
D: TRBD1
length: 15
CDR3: CASSAPTGQRRGYTF
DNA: TGTGCCAGCAGCGCCCCGACGGGACAGCGGAGAGGCTACACCTTC

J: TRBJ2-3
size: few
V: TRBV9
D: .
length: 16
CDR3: CASSQTGTRYYDTQYF
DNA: TGTGCCAGCAGCCAGACCGGGACACGATACTATGATACGCAGTATTTT

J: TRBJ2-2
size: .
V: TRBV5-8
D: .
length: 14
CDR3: CASSLRAGAGELFF
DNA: TGTGCCAGCAGCTTGAGGGCGGGTGCCGGGGAGCTGTTTTTT

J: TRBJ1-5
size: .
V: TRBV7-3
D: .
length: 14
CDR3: CASSPPRPDQPQHF
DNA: TGTGCCAGCAGCCCCCCCCGCCCGGATCAGCCCCAGCATTTT

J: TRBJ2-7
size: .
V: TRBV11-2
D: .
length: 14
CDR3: CASSATGQKTEQYF
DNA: TGTGCCAGCAGCGCGACAGGCCAAAAAACCGAGCAGTACTTC

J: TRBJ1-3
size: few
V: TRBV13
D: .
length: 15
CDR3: CASSQGAGAGNTIYF
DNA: TGTGCCAGCAGCCAAGGAGCGGGCGCTGGAAACACCATATATTTT

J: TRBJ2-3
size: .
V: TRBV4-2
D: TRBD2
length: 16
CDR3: CASSPQLAGSKDTQYF
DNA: TGTGCCAGCAGCCCACAACTAGCGGGGAGTAAAGATACGCAGTATTTT

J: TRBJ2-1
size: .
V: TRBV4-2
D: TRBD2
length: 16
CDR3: CASSQDPLAGGYEQFF
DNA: TGTGCCAGCAGCCAAGATCCCCTAGCGGGGGGGTATGAGCAGTTCTTC

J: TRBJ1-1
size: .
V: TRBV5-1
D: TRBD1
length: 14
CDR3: CASSGDSLNTEAFF
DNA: TGCGCCAGCAGCGGGGACAGTCTGAACACTGAAGCTTTCTTT

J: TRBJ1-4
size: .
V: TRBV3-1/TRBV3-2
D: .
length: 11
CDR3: CASSQGRELFF
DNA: TGTGCCAGCAGCCAGGGTCGGGAACTGTTTTTT

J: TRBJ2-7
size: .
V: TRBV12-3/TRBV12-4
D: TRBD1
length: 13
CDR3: CASSRDREDEQYF
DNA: TGTGCCAGCAGTCGGGACAGGGAGGACGAGCAGTACTTC

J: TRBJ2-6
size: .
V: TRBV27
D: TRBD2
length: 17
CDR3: CASRTLAIPSGANVLTF
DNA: TGTGCCAGCAGGACACTAGCGATCCCCTCTGGGGCCAACGTCCTGACTTTC

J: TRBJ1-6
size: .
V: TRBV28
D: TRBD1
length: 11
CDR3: CASTSNRGLHF
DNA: TGTGCCAGCACCTCCAACAGGGGCCTCCACTTT

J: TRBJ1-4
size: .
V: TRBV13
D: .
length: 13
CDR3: CASSWATNEKLFF
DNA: TGTGCCAGCAGCTGGGCCACTAATGAAAAACTGTTTTTT

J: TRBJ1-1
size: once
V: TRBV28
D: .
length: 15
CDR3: CASIINLHGGTEAFF
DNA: TGTGCCAGCATCATTAATCTACACGGAGGGACTGAAGCTTTCTTT

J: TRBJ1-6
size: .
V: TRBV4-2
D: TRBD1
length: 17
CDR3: CASSSFLRQGANSPLHF
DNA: TGTGCCAGCAGCTCGTTCCTTAGACAGGGGGCGAATTCACCCCTCCACTTT

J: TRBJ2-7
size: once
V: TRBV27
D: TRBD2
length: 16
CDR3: CASSREAGGLTYEQYF
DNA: TGTGCCAGCAGTAGAGAAGCGGGGGGCCTAACCTACGAGCAGTACTTC

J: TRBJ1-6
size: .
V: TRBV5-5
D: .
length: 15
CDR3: CASSLLGSGNSPLHF
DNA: TGTGCCAGCAGCTTGTTAGGCTCAGGCAATTCACCCCTCCACTTT

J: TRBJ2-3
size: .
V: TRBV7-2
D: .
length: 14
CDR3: CASSLGTGLDTQYF
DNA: TGTGCCAGCAGCTTAGGAACGGGATTAGATACGCAGTATTTT

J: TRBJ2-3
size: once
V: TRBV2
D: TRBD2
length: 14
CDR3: CASSLGTISDTQYF
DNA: TGTGCCAGCAGCCTAGGGACTATATCCGATACGCAGTATTTT

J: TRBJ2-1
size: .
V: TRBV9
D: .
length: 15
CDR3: CASSVGGSGLNEQFF
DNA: TGTGCCAGCAGCGTAGGCGGATCCGGATTGAATGAGCAGTTCTTC

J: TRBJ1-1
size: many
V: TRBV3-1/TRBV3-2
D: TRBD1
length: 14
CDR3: CASSQYRGDTEAFF
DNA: TGTGCCAGCAGTCAATACAGGGGGGACACTGAAGCTTTCTTT

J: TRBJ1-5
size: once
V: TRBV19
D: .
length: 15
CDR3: CASSMYTADYQPQHF
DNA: TGTGCCAGTAGTATGTACACCGCGGACTATCAGCCCCAGCATTTT

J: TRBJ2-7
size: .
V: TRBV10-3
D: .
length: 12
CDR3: CAIRPVSYEQYF
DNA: TGTGCCATCAGGCCAGTCTCCTACGAGCAGTACTTC

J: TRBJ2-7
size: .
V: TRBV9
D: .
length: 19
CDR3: CASSVEGARGKWCGYEQYF
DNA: TGTGCCAGCAGCGTAGAAGGCGCCAGGGGAAAATGGTGTGGGTACGAGCAGTACTTC

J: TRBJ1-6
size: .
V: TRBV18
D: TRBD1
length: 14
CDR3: CASSRGGGDSPLHF
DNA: TGTGCCAGCTCACGAGGGGGCGGGGATTCACCCCTCCACTTT

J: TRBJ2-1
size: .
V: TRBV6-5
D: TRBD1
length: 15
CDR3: CASSYRGHAYNEQFF
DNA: TGTGCCAGCAGCTATAGGGGGCACGCGTACAATGAGCAGTTCTTC

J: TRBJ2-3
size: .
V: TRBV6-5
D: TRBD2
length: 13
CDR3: CASRMWTSDTQYF
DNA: TGTGCCAGCAGGATGTGGACTAGCGATACGCAGTATTTT

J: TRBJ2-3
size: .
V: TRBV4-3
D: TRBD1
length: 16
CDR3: CASSHEGQGFADTQYF
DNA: TGCGCCAGCAGCCACGAGGGACAGGGGTTTGCAGATACGCAGTATTTT

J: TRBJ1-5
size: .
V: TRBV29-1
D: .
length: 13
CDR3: CSVEIGVNQPQHF
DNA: TGCAGCGTTGAAATCGGAGTAAATCAGCCCCAGCATTTT

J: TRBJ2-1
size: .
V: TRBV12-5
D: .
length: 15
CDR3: CASAGLISSYNEQFF
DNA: TGTGCTAGCGCCGGACTTATTAGCTCCTACAATGAGCAGTTCTTC

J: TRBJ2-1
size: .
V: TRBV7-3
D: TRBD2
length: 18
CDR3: CASSTRTSGVSSYNEQFF
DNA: TGTGCCAGCAGCACCAGGACTAGCGGGGTTAGCTCCTACAATGAGCAGTTCTTC

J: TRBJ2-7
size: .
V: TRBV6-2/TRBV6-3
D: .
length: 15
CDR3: CASSSDTKSSYEQYF
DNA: TGTGCCAGCAGTTCGGACACTAAAAGCTCCTACGAGCAGTACTTC

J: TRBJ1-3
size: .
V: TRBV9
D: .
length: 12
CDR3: CASSVQGNTIYF
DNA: TGTGCCAGCAGCGTACAGGGAAACACCATATATTTT

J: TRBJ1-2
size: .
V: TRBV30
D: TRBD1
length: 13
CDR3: CASSQGARSGYTF
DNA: TGTGCCTCAAGCCAGGGGGCGCGAAGTGGCTACACCTTC

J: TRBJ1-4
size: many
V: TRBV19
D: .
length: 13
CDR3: CATTRGRGEKLFF
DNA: TGTGCCACCACGAGAGGGAGGGGTGAAAAACTGTTTTTT

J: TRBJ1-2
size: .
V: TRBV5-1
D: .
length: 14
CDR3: CASSLDQENYGYTF
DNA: TGCGCCAGCAGCTTGGATCAGGAAAACTATGGCTACACCTTC

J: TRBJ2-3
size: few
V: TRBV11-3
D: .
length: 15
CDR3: CASSLRWVVTDTQYF
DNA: TGTGCCAGCAGCTTGAGGTGGGTCGTCACAGATACGCAGTATTTT

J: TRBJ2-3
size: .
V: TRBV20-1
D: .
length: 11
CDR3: CSAIFSDTQYF
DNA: TGCAGTGCTATCTTCTCGGATACGCAGTATTTT

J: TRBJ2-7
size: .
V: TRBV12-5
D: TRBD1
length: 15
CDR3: CASGLEQGISYEQYF
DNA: TGTGCTAGTGGTTTGGAACAGGGGATCTCCTACGAGCAGTACTTC

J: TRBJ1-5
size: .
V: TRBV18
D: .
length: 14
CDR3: CASSPGPGDQPQHF
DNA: TGTGCCAGCTCACCAGGGCCAGGGGATCAGCCCCAGCATTTT

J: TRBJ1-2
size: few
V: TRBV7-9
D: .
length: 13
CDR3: CASSDSTGYGYTF
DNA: TGTGCCAGCAGCGACTCGACAGGCTATGGCTACACCTTC

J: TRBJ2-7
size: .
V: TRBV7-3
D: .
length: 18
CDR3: CASSRKHTLRPWHYEQYF
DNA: TGTGCCAGCAGCCGCAAACACACACTCAGGCCGTGGCACTACGAGCAGTACTTC

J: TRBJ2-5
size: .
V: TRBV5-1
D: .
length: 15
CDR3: CASSFEGKHQETQYF
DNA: TGCGCCAGCAGCTTTGAGGGCAAACACCAAGAGACCCAGTACTTC

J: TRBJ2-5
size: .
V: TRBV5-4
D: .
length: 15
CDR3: CASSLSAGIQETQYF
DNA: TGTGCCAGCAGCTTGAGTGCGGGGATCCAAGAGACCCAGTACTTC

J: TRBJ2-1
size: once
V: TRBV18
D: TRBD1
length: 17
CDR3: CASSPLRTGATYNEQFF
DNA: TGTGCCAGCTCACCCCTTCGGACAGGGGCCACCTACAATGAGCAGTTCTTC